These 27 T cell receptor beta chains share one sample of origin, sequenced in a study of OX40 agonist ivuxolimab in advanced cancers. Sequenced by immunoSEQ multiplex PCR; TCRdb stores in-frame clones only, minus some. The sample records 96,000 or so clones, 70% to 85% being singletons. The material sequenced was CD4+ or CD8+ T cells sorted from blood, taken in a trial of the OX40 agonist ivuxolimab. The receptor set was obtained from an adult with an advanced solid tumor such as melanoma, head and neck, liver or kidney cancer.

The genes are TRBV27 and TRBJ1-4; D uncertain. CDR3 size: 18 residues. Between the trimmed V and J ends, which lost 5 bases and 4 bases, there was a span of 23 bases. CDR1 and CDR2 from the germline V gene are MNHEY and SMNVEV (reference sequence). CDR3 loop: CASSPLMDRSTRNEKLFF. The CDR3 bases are TGTGCCAGCAGTCCACTTATGGACCGATCCACCCGTAATGAAAAACTGTTTTTT.

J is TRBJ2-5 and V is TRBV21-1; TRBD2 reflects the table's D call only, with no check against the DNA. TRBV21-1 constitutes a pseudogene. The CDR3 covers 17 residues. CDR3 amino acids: CASSKVGGSGRKETQYF. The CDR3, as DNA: TGTGCCAGCAGCAAAGTCGGGGGGTCCGGGAGAAAGGAGACCCAGTACTTC.

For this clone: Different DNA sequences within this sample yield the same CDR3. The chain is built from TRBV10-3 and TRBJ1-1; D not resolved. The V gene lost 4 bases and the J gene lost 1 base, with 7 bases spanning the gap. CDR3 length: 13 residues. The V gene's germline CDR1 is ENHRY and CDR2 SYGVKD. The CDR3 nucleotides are TGTGCCATCAGTGTAGGCGGGAACACTGAAGCTTTCTTT. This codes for CAISVGGNTEAFF.

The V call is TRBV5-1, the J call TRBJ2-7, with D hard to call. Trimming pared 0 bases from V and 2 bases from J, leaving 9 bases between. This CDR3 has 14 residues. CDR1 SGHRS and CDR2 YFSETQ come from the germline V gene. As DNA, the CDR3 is TGCGCCAGCAGCTTGGCCTCCGGACCCTACGAGCAGTACTTC. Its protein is CASSLASGPYEQYF. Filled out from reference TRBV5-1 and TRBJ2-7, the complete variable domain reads KAGVTQTPRYLIKTRGQQVTLSCSPISGHRSVSWYQQTPGQGLQFLFEYFSETQRNKGNFPGRFSGRQFSNSRSEMNVSTLELGDSALYLCASSLASGPYEQYFGPGTRLTVT.

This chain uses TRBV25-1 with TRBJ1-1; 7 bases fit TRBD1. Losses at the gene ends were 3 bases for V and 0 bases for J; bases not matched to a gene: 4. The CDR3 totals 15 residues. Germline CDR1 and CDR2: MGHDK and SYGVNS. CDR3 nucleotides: TGTGCCAGCAGTGATGGGGGACAGCTGAACACTGAAGCTTTCTTT. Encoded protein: CASSDGGQLNTEAFF. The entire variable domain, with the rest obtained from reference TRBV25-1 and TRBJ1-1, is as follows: EADIYQTPRYLVIGTGKKITLECSQTMGHDKMYWYQQDPGMELHLIHYSYGVNSTEKGDLSSESTVSRIRTEHFPLTLESARPSHTSQYLCASSDGGQLNTEAFFGQGTRLTVV.

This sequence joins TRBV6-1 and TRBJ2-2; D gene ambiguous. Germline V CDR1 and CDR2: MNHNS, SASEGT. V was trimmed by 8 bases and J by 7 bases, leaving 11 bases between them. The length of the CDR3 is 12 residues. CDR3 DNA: TGTGCCAGCGGCAATATTGGCGGGGAGCTGTTTTTT. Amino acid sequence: CASGNIGGELFF.

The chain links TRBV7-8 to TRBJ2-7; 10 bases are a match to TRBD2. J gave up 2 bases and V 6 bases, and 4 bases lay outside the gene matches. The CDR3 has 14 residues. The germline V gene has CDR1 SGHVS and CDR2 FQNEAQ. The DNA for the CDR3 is TGTGCCAGCAGAAGAGCGGGGGGGCCCTACGAGCAGTACTTC. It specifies CASRRAGGPYEQYF. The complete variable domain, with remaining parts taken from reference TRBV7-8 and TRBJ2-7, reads GAGVSQSPRYKVAKRGQDVALRCDPISGHVSLFWYQQALGQGPEFLTYFQNEAQLDKSGLPSDRFFAERPEGSVSTLKIQRTQQEDSAVYLCASRRAGGPYEQYFGPGTRLTVT.

The CDR3 nucleotides are TGTGCCAGCAGAACCCCCCCCGACAGGGGGCTTGAAGCTTTCTTT. Translated: CASRTPPDRGLEAFF. The chain recombines TRBV28 with TRBJ1-1; 10 bases match TRBD1. The CDR3 has 15 amino acids. Germline V gene data show CDR1 as MDHEN and CDR2 as SYDVKM. Trimming took 6 bases from V and 7 from J; bases not matched to a gene: 11. The whole variable domain, filled in from reference TRBV28 and TRBJ1-1, reads DVKVTQSSRYLVKRTGEKVFLECVQDMDHENMFWYRQDPGLGLRLIYFSYDVKMKEKGDIPEGYSVSREKKERFSLILESASTNQTSMYLCASRTPPDRGLEAFFGQGTRLTVV.

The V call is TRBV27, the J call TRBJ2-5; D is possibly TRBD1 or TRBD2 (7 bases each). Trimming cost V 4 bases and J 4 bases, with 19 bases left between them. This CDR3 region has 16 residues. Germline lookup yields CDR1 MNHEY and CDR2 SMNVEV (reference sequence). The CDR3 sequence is CASSSQFRGGVETQYF. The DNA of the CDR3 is TGTGCCAGCAGTTCACAGTTCAGGGGGGGAGTAGAGACCCAGTACTTC.

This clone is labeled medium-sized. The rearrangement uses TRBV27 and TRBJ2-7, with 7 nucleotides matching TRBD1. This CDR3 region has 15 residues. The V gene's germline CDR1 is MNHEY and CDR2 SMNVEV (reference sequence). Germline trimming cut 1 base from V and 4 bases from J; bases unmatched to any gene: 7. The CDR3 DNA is TGTGCCAGCAGTTTATACCCGGGACAGCATTACGAGCAGTACTTC. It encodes CASSLYPGQHYEQYF.

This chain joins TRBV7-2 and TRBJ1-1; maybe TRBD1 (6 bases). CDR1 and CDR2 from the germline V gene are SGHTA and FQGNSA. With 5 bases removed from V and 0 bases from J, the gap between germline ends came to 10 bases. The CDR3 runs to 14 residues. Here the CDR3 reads CASSPRGLNTEAFF. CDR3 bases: TGTGCCAGCAGCCCCAGGGGCTTGAACACTGAAGCTTTCTTT.

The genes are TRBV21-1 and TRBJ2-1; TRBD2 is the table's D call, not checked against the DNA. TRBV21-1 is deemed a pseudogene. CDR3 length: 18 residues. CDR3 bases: TGTGCCAGCAGCCGCAACCACCCTCTAGCGGGGGGGCGGGGTGAGCAGTTCTTC. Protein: CASSRNHPLAGGRGEQFF.

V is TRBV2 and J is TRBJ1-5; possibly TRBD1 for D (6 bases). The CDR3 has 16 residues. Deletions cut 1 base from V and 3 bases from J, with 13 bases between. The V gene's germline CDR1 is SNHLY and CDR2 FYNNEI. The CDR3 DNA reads TGTGCCAGCAGTGAAGTGCCAGGGGTACCCAATCAGCCCCAGCATTTT. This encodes CASSEVPGVPNQPQHF.

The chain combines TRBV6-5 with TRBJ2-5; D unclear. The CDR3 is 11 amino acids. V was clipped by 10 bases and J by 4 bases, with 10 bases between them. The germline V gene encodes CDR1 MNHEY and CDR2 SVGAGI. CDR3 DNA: TGTGCCACGAGTTTCATAGAGACCCAGTACTTC. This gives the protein CATSFIETQYF.

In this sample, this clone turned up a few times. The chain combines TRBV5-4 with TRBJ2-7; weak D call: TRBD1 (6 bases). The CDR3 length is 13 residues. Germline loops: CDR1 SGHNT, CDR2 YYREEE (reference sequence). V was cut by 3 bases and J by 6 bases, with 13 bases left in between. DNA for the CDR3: TGTGCCAGCAGCTCCACAGGGTACGGCGAGCAGTACTTC. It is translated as CASSSTGYGEQYF.

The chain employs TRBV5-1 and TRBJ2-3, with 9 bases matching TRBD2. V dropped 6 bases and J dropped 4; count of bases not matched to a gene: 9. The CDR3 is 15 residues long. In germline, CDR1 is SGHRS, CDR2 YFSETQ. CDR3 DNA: TGCGCCAGCACTTCTAGCGGGGCTCCCCCAGATACGCAGTATTTT. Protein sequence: CASTSSGAPPDTQYF.

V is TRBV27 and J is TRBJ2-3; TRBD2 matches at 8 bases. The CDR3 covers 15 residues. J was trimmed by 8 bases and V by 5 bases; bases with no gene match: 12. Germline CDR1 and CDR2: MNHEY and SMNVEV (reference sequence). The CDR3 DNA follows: TGTGCCAGCAGTCCCCGGGGAGCGGGAGAGGGTACGCAGTATTTT. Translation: CASSPRGAGEGTQYF.

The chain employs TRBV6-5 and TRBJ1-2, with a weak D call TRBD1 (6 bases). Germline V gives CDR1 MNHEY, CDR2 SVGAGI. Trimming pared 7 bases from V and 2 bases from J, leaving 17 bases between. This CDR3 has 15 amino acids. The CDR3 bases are TGTGCCAGCACCTTAGTCGGGGGCGAGAACTATGGCTACACCTTC. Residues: CASTLVGGENYGYTF.

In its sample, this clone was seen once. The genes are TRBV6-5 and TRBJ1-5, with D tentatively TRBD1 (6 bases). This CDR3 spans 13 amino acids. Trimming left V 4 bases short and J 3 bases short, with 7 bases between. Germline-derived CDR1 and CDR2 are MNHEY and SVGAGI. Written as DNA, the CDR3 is TGTGCCAGCAGTTCAGGGGCCAATCAGCCCCAGCATTTT. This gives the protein CASSSGANQPQHF.

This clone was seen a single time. CDR3 protein: CASSEAGLNYGYTF. CDR3 DNA sequence: TGTGCCAGCTCGGAGGCGGGACTTAACTATGGCTACACCTTC. The J gene is TRBJ1-2, the V gene TRBV13; maybe TRBD1 (5 bases). V was pared by 8 bases and J by 1 base, with 14 bases between. From germline, CDR1 is PRHDT and CDR2 FYEKMQ (reference sequence). The CDR3 consists of 14 residues.

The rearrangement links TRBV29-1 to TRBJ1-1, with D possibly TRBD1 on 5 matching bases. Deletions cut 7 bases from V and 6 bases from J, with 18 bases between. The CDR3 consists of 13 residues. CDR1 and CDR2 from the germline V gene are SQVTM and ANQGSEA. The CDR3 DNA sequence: TGCAGCGGTGGCATGGGGCGCGAGGCTGAAGCTTTCTTT. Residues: CSGGMGREAEAFF.

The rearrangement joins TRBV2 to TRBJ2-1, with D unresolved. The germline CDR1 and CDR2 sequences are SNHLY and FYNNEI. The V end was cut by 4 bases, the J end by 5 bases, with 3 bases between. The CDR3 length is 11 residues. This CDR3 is CASSAHNEQFF. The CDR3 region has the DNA TGTGCCAGCAGTGCCCACAATGAGCAGTTCTTC.

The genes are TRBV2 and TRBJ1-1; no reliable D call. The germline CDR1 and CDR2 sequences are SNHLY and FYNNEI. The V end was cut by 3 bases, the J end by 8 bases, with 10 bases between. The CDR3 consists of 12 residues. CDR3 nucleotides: TGTGCCAGCAGTGATAGTAGGATAGAAGCTTTCTTT. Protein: CASSDSRIEAFF.

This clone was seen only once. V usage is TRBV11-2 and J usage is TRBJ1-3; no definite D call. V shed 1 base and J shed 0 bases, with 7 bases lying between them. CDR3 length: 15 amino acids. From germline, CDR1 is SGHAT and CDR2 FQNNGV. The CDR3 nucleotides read TGTGCCAGCAGCTTAGCCACAGTCTCTGGAAACACCATATATTTT. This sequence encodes CASSLATVSGNTIYF.

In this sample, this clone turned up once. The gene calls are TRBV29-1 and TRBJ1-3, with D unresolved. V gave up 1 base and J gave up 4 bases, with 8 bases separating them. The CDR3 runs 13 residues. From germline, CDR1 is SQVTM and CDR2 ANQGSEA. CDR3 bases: TGCAGCGTTGAAGGGACCTGGGGAAACACCATATATTTT. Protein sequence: CSVEGTWGNTIYF.

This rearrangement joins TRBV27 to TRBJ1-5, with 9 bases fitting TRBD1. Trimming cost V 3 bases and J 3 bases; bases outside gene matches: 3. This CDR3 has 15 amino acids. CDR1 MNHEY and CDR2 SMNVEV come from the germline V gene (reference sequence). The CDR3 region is CASSLTQGANQPQHF. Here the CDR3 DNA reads TGTGCCAGCAGTTTGACACAGGGGGCCAATCAGCCCCAGCATTTT.

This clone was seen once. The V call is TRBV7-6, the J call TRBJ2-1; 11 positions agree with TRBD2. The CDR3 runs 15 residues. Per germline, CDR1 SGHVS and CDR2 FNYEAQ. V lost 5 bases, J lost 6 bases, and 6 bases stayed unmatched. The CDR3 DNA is TGTGCCAGCAGCCCACCTGGACTAGCGGGCAATGAGCAGTTCTTC. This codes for CASSPPGLAGNEQFF.